Following are 23 T cell receptor beta chains from one sample sequenced in a study of identifying expanded T cells in peripheral blood. Clones were sequenced by immunoSEQ multiplex PCR, and TCRdb holds only the in-frame ones, with some missing. The top ten clones hold roughly 4.4% of a sample with roughly 90,000 clones, about 88% of them seen once. Sequenced sample: blood. The receptors originated from a person aged 18-69 years in good health.

The chain has TRBV6-1 and TRBJ1-2; D is unclear. The V and J ends lost 5 bases and 2 bases respectively, with 9 bases between them. Germline-derived CDR1 and CDR2 are MNHNS and SASEGT. This CDR3 has 13 amino acids. CDR3 in DNA: TGTGCCAGCAGTTGGACCGAAAACTATGGCTACACCTTC. It specifies CASSWTENYGYTF.

V gene TRBV5-5 combines with J gene TRBJ1-3; a weak D match, TRBD1 (6 bases). Germline CDR1 is SGHKS and CDR2 is YYEKEE (reference sequence). The CDR3 consists of 15 residues. V lost 0 bases and J lost 4, with 11 bases in between. This CDR3 reads CASSLEDRRGNTIYF. Written as DNA, the CDR3 is TGTGCCAGCAGCTTGGAAGACAGGAGGGGAAACACCATATATTTT.

V is TRBV13 and J is TRBJ1-2; D uncertain. Germline V gives CDR1 PRHDT, CDR2 FYEKMQ (reference sequence). The CDR3 runs to 13 residues. The V end was cut by 0 bases, the J end by 5 bases, with 7 bases between. This CDR3 is CASSLGTAYGYTF. The CDR3 DNA sequence: TGTGCCAGCAGCTTAGGAACAGCTTATGGCTACACCTTC.

V and J are TRBV5-1 and TRBJ1-3; no definite D call. From germline, CDR1 is SGHRS and CDR2 YFSETQ. The CDR3 has 14 amino acids. Trimming shortened V by 6 bases and J by 4 bases, and 14 bases separated the two germline ends. CDR3 coding DNA: TGCGCCAGCAAAGACCTGCCCTCGGGAAACACCATATATTTT. Translating it yields CASKDLPSGNTIYF. The full variable domain, in which reference TRBV5-1 and TRBJ1-3 provide the parts outside the CDR3, is KAGVTQTPRYLIKTRGQQVTLSCSPISGHRSVSWYQQTPGQGLQFLFEYFSETQRNKGNFPGRFSGRQFSNSRSEMNVSTLELGDSALYLCASKDLPSGNTIYFGEGSWLTVV.

V gene TRBV4-1 combines with J gene TRBJ1-3; the D is unclear. Germline CDR1 is MGHRA and CDR2 is YSYEKL. This CDR3 spans 16 amino acids. With 0 bases removed from V and 0 bases from J, the gap between germline ends came to 9 bases. The CDR3 spells CASSQDGKSSGNTIYF. For the CDR3, the DNA is TGCGCCAGCAGCCAAGATGGGAAAAGCTCTGGAAACACCATATATTTT.

This rearrangement joins TRBV7-6 to TRBJ2-2; D is ambiguous. The V end was cut by 1 base, the J end by 2 bases, with 5 bases between. This CDR3 region has 14 residues. The germline V gene has CDR1 SGHVS and CDR2 FNYEAQ. CDR3 nucleotides: TGTGCCAGCAGCTTAGAGATAAACACCGGGGAGCTGTTTTTT. The encoded protein is CASSLEINTGELFF.

The CDR3 reads CARKGRDIGNQPQHF. CDR3 DNA: TGTGCCAGGAAAGGGAGGGATATAGGGAATCAGCCCCAGCATTTT. V gene TRBV27 combines with J gene TRBJ1-5; D not certain. Looked up from germline, CDR1 is MNHEY and CDR2 is SMNVEV (reference sequence). This CDR3 has 15 amino acids. Between the trimmed V and J ends, which lost 9 bases and 4 bases, there was a span of 19 bases.

This chain joins TRBV27 and TRBJ1-2, with a weak D call TRBD1 (6 bases). The germline V gene encodes CDR1 MNHEY and CDR2 SMNVEV (reference sequence). V lost 0 bases and J lost 7, with 12 bases in between. The CDR3 length is 14 residues. For the CDR3, the DNA is TGTGCCAGCAGTTTATCGGGGGGCTCAGGTGGCTACACCTTC. This encodes CASSLSGGSGGYTF.

The V and J genes are TRBV7-2 and TRBJ1-2; 7 bases map to TRBD1. The V gene end was trimmed by 5 bases and the J gene end by 7 bases; junction bases not matched to a gene: 19. The germline CDR1 and CDR2 sequences are SGHTA and FQGNSA. This CDR3 has 17 residues. CDR3 DNA: TGTGCCAGCAGCCCCTTCGCAGTAAACAGGGGAAAGGGTGGCTACACCTTC. This translates into CASSPFAVNRGKGGYTF. Supplemented by reference TRBV7-2 and TRBJ1-2, the full variable domain reads GAGVSQSPSNKVTEKGKDVELRCDPISGHTALYWYRQSLGQGLEFLIYFQGNSAPDKSGLPSDRFSAERTGGSVSTLTIQRTQQEDSAVYLCASSPFAVNRGKGGYTFGSGTRLTVV.

The genes are TRBV29-1 and TRBJ1-5, with D tentatively TRBD1 (5 bases). Germline CDR1 SQVTM, CDR2 ANQGSEA. Trimming left V 1 base short and J 6 bases short, with 10 bases between. The CDR3 contains 13 residues. DNA for the CDR3: TGCAGCGTTGAAGTTCTCCAGGGTCAGCCCCAGCATTTT. Translating it yields CSVEVLQGQPQHF.

The J gene is TRBJ1-2, the V gene TRBV5-1; 10 bases agree with TRBD1. Trimming removed 5 bases from V and 8 bases from J; junction bases left unmatched: 9. Germline assignment: CDR1 SGHRS and CDR2 YFSETQ. This CDR3 is 14 amino acids long. The CDR3 DNA reads TGCGCCAGCAGTCAAAGTAGGGGACAGGGGGGCTACACCTTC. This gives the protein CASSQSRGQGGYTF.

V gene TRBV7-9 combines with J gene TRBJ1-1; D is uncertain. The CDR3 length is 12 residues. The germline V gene encodes CDR1 SEHNR and CDR2 FQNEAQ (reference sequence). Trimming stripped 2 bases from V and 6 bases from J, with 7 bases between. In DNA form, the CDR3 reads TGTGCCAGCAGCTTAATTGGGGCTGAAGCTTTCTTT. This sequence encodes CASSLIGAEAFF.

The chain uses TRBV11-3 and TRBJ2-1; D is perhaps TRBD2 (5 bases). This CDR3 region has 17 residues. V was cut by 2 bases and J by 8 bases, with 22 bases left in between. The germline gives CDR1 SGHNT, CDR2 YENEEA. CDR3 loop: CASSLSKLGAAIDEQFF. CDR3 bases: TGTGCCAGCAGCTTATCCAAACTAGGCGCGGCGATCGATGAGCAGTTCTTC.

The chain has TRBV7-2 and TRBJ2-1; D is unclear. The V end lost 6 bases, the J end lost 4 bases, and 16 bases lay between the germline ends. This CDR3 comprises 15 residues. CDR1 SGHTA and CDR2 FQGNSA come from the germline V gene. As DNA, the CDR3 is TGTGCCAGCAGGTTTATTGGAGATTTGTACAATGAGCAGTTCTTC. Protein: CASRFIGDLYNEQFF.

The J gene is TRBJ1-4, the V gene TRBV4-3; 7 positions match TRBD1. The germline gives CDR1 LGHNA, CDR2 YSLEER. The trim removed 4 bases at V and 3 bases at J, leaving 8 bases unmatched. This CDR3 is 16 amino acids long. The CDR3 loop reads CASSPRTGSANEKLFF. The CDR3 nucleotides are TGCGCCAGCAGCCCGCGGACAGGTTCAGCTAATGAAAAACTGTTTTTT.

The chain combines TRBV6-5 with TRBJ1-2, with 7 bases lining up with TRBD1. The CDR3 is made up of 14 amino acids. V lost 6 bases and J lost 4; bases outside the gene matches: 8. In germline, CDR1 is MNHEY, CDR2 SVGAGI. The CDR3 sequence: CASSPGQAPYGYTF. CDR3 coding DNA: TGTGCCAGCAGCCCTGGACAGGCCCCCTATGGCTACACCTTC.

This sequence joins TRBV30 and TRBJ1-5; weak D call: TRBD1 (5 bases). V lost 3 bases, J lost 6 bases, and 15 bases lay in between. Germline values: CDR1 GTSNPN, CDR2 SVGIG (reference sequence). This CDR3 is built from 14 residues. The CDR3 DNA reads TGTGCCTGGAGCGTAGGGGCAGGGAGTCAGCCCCAGCATTTT. This sequence encodes CAWSVGAGSQPQHF.

The chain uses TRBV19 and TRBJ1-1, with 9 nucleotides matching TRBD1. Germline V gene data show CDR1 as LNHDA and CDR2 as SQIVND (reference sequence). V trimming: 5 bases; J trimming: 5 bases; junction bases outside the gene matches: 9. CDR3 size: 15 residues. CDR3 residues: CASSGRQGVWTEAFF. CDR3 sequence (DNA): TGTGCCAGTAGTGGAAGACAGGGGGTGTGGACTGAAGCTTTCTTT.

This clone has just one count. The genes are TRBV7-6 and TRBJ1-1; D is uncertain. The CDR3 length is 11 residues. Per the germline V gene, CDR1 is SGHVS and CDR2 is FNYEAQ. V was clipped by 7 bases and J by 4 bases, with 7 bases between them. The CDR3 here is CASTLGTEAFF. CDR3 coding DNA: TGTGCCAGCACGCTCGGCACTGAAGCTTTCTTT.

The chain has TRBV6-1 and TRBJ2-1, with D tentatively TRBD1 or TRBD2 (5 bases each). V lost 6 bases to trimming and J lost 2 bases, with 11 bases between them. Germline-derived CDR1 and CDR2 are MNHNS and SASEGT. CDR3 length: 14 amino acids. CDR3 bases: TGTGCCAGCAGGACAGCGAGGGCCTACAATGAGCAGTTCTTC. Translation: CASRTARAYNEQFF.

The chain carries TRBV6-5 and TRBJ1-4, with D possibly TRBD1 on 6 matching bases. Germline loops: CDR1 MNHEY, CDR2 SVGAGI. The CDR3 runs to 14 residues. With 5 bases removed from V and 9 bases from J, the gap between germline ends came to 16 bases. CDR3 residues: CASSAIGGAQKLFF. CDR3 sequence (DNA): TGTGCCAGCAGTGCTATCGGGGGCGCGCAAAAACTGTTTTTT.

The gene calls are TRBV6-1 and TRBJ2-1; D is unresolved. V was trimmed by 2 bases and J by 9 bases, leaving 8 bases between them. Germline CDR1 MNHNS, CDR2 SASEGT. The CDR3 contains 12 residues. CDR3 amino acids: CASSELWGEQFF. CDR3 in DNA: TGTGCCAGCAGTGAACTATGGGGTGAGCAGTTCTTC.

The chain employs TRBV11-2 and TRBJ1-1; D is unresolved. CDR1 is SGHAT and CDR2 is FQNNGV in the germline V gene. The CDR3 sequence is 15 residues long. V was cut by 7 bases and J by 2 bases, with 17 bases left in between. The CDR3 coding sequence is TGTGCCAGCACCCCCCCTGGGTGGCGTAACACTGAAGCTTTCTTT. Residues: CASTPPGWRNTEAFF.